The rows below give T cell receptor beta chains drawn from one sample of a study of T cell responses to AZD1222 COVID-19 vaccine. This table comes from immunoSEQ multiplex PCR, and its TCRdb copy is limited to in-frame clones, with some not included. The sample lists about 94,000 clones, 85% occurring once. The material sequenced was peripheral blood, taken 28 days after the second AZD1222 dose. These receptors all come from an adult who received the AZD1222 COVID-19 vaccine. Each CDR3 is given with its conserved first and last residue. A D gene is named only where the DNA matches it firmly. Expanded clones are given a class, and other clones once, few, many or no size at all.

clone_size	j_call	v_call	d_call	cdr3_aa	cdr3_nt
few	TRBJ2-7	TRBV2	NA	CASSEISYEQYF	TGTGCCAGCAGTGAAATCTCCTACGAGCAGTACTTC
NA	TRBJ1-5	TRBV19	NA	CASIPSAVYSNQPQHF	TGTGCCAGTATCCCCTCTGCGGTGTATAGCAATCAGCCCCAGCATTTT
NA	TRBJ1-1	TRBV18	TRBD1	CASSMVRPGTGRSTEAFF	TGTGCCAGCTCAATGGTGCGGCCCGGGACAGGGAGGTCCACTGAAGCTTTCTTT
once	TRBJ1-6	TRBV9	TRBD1	CASSGGTGRSPLHF	TGTGCCAGCAGCGGCGGGACAGGGCGGTCACCCCTCCACTTT
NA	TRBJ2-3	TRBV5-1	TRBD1	CASSLGGQGGTDTQYF	TGCGCCAGCAGCTTGGGCGGACAGGGTGGCACAGATACGCAGTATTTT
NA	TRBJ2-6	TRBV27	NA	CASSVYDSGANVLTF	TGTGCCAGCAGTGTCTACGACTCTGGGGCCAACGTCCTGACTTTC
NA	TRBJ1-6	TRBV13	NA	CASSSGGMIYNSPLHF	TGTGCCAGCAGCTCGGGAGGAATGATCTATAATTCACCCCTCCACTTT
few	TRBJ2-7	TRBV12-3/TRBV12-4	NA	CASSFLLAHEQYF	TGTGCCAGCAGTTTCCTACTAGCCCACGAGCAGTACTTC
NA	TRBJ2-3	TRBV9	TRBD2	CASSAAGTSGGASQYF	TGTGCCAGCAGCGCGGCCGGGACTAGCGGGGGGGCTTCGCAGTATTTT
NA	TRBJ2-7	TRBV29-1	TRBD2	CSAAHSFASGSYLSYEQYF	TGCAGCGCCGCTCACTCTTTCGCTAGCGGGAGTTACTTGTCCTACGAGCAGTACTTC
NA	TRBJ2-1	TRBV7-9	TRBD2	CASRPGPSGSRTYNEQFF	TGTGCCAGCAGACCAGGGCCTAGCGGGAGTAGGACCTACAATGAGCAGTTCTTC
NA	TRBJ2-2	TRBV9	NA	CASSVDGTYTGELFF	TGTGCCAGCAGCGTAGATGGGACTTACACCGGGGAGCTGTTTTTT
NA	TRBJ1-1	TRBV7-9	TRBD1	CASSLAGTGGVAFF	TGTGCCAGCAGCTTAGCCGGGACAGGGGGCGTAGCTTTCTTT
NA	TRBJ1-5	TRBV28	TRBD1	CASTEGPDRAFGQPQHF	TGTGCCAGCACCGAGGGTCCCGACAGGGCGTTCGGACAGCCCCAGCATTTT
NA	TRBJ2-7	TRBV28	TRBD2	CATTTGVAGVAGEQYF	TGTGCCACCACCACGGGGGTAGCGGGAGTTGCGGGTGAGCAGTACTTC
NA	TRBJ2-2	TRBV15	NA	CATSRGQGTKRDTGELFF	TGTGCCACCAGCAGAGGGCAGGGGACGAAGCGGGACACCGGGGAGCTGTTTTTT
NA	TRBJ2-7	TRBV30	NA	CAWSPQGRYEQYF	TGTGCCTGGAGTCCCCAGGGACGCTACGAGCAGTACTTC
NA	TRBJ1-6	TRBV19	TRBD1	CASQIGTGGSPLHF	TGTGCCAGCCAGATCGGGACAGGGGGATCACCCCTCCACTTT
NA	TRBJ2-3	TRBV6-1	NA	CASSEWLRIGAQYF	TGTGCCAGCAGTGAATGGCTCCGGATAGGAGCGCAGTATTTT
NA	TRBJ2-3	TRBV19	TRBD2	CASSGLAGVADTQYF	TGTGCCAGTAGCGGACTAGCGGGAGTGGCAGATACGCAGTATTTT
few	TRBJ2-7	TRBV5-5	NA	CASSLFYEQYF	TGTGCCAGCAGCTTATTCTACGAGCAGTACTTC
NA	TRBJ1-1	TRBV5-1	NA	CASSLNGAGTEAFF	TGCGCCAGCAGCTTGAATGGGGCTGGGACTGAAGCTTTCTTT
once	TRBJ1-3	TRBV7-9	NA	CASRLGSGNTIYF	TGTGCCAGCAGACTTGGCTCTGGAAACACCATATATTTT
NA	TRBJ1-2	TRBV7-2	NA	CASSLYARGSIYGYTF	TGTGCCAGCAGCTTATATGCTCGGGGTTCAATCTATGGCTACACCTTC
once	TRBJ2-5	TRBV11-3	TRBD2	CASSRGTSGQETQYF	TGTGCCAGCAGTCGTGGGACTAGCGGTCAAGAGACCCAGTACTTC
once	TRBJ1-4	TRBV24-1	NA	CATSDSTVLGEKLFF	TGTGCCACCAGTGACTCTACAGTACTAGGTGAAAAACTGTTTTTT